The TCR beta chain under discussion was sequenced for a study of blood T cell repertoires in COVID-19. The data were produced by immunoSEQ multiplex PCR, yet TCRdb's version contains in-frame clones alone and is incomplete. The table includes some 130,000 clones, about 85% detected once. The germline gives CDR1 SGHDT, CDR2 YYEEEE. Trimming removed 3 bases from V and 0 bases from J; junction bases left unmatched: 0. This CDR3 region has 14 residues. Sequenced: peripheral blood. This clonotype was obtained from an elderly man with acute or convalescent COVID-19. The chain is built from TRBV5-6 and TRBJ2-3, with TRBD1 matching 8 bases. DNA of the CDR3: TGTGCCAGCAGCTGGACAGGGAGCACAGATACGCAGTATTTT. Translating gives CASSWTGSTDTQYF.